Below are 26 T cell receptor beta chains sequenced from a single sample in a study of OX40 agonist ivuxolimab in advanced cancers. Clones were sequenced by immunoSEQ multiplex PCR, and TCRdb holds only the in-frame ones, with some missing. This table has some 5,600 clones, around 66% appearing once. This specimen was CD4+ or CD8+ T cells sorted from blood, taken in a trial of the OX40 agonist ivuxolimab. Source of these receptors: an adult with an advanced solid tumor such as melanoma, head and neck, liver or kidney cancer.

The chain carries TRBV19 and TRBJ2-1, with D uncertain. Germline-derived CDR1 and CDR2 are LNHDA and SQIVND (reference sequence). V dropped 5 bases and J dropped 9 bases, with 23 bases sitting between them. CDR3 length equals 16 residues. In nucleotides, the CDR3 is TGTGCCAGTAGTCCCTCTATTTTCGGCGCTAGAGCTGAGCAGTTCTTC. It is translated as CASSPSIFGARAEQFF.

This CDR3 is CASSLMGSTPDTQYF. The CDR3 DNA follows: TGTGCCAGCAGCTTAATGGGGAGCACCCCAGATACGCAGTATTTT. The chain couples TRBV7-3 to TRBJ2-3, with D tentatively TRBD2 (5 bases). Germline values: CDR1 SGHTA, CDR2 FQGTGA. Between the trimmed V and J ends, which lost 1 base and 4 bases, there was a span of 12 bases. CDR3 length: 15 residues.

By its share, this clone is medium-sized. This chain links TRBV7-9 with TRBJ2-7; D gene unclear. Germline CDR1 SEHNR, CDR2 FQNEAQ (reference sequence). With 7 bases removed from V and 0 bases from J, the gap between germline ends came to 10 bases. This CDR3 contains 13 residues. CDR3 protein: CASTPQDSYEQYF. CDR3 coding DNA: TGTGCCAGCACCCCCCAGGACTCCTACGAGCAGTACTTC.

The chain links TRBV2 to TRBJ2-7; D is uncertain. Between the trimmed V and J ends, which lost 11 bases and 0 bases, there was a span of 8 bases. Germline CDR1 SNHLY, CDR2 FYNNEI. The CDR3 length is 11 residues. The CDR3, as DNA: TGTGCCTCCTCTGGCTCCTACGAGCAGTACTTC. Translation: CASSGSYEQYF.

This chain links TRBV7-9 with TRBJ1-1; no firm D call. The CDR3 is 14 residues long. The ends were cut back, 1 base at V and 7 bases at J, with 13 bases in the middle. CDR1 and CDR2 from the germline V gene are SEHNR and FQNEAQ (reference sequence). CDR3 sequence reads: CASSLVNRVGEAFF. The CDR3 nucleotides are TGTGCCAGCAGCTTAGTTAATCGGGTGGGTGAAGCTTTCTTT.

The chain joins TRBV27 to TRBJ1-2; TRBD1 is a possible D gene (6 bases). CDR1 is MNHEY and CDR2 is SMNVEV in the germline V gene (reference sequence). The CDR3 is 14 amino acids. Trimming took off 2 bases at V and 4 bases at J, with 11 bases between the two ends. CDR3 loop: CASSLAGASYGYTF. Here the CDR3 DNA reads TGTGCCAGCAGTTTAGCGGGGGCGTCCTATGGCTACACCTTC.

A remark on this clone: A single base separates this from a much larger clone, so it may be a read error. At the DNA level, this CDR3 is encoded by other sequences in the same sample as well. V is TRBV29-1 and J is TRBJ2-6, with D tentatively TRBD2 (6 bases). The germline gives CDR1 SQVTM, CDR2 ANQGSEA. The CDR3 has 15 residues. Between the trimmed V and J ends, which lost 4 bases and 7 bases, there was a span of 17 bases. CDR3 loop: CSVAIRRAGANVLTF. As DNA, the CDR3 is TGCAGCGTTGCGATCCGGAGGGCCGGAGCCAACGTCCTGACTTTC.

The V gene is TRBV27, the J gene TRBJ2-2, with 8 bases lining up with TRBD1. Losses at the gene ends were 2 bases for V and 5 bases for J; bases not matched to a gene: 4. Germline V gene lookup returns CDR1 MNHEY and CDR2 SMNVEV (reference sequence). The CDR3 covers 15 residues. CDR3 sequence: CASSLGQGATGELFF. CDR3 coding DNA: TGTGCCAGCAGTTTAGGCCAGGGGGCAACCGGGGAGCTGTTTTTT.

The chain uses TRBV5-1 and TRBJ2-1; TRBD2 agrees at 9 bases. CDR1 and CDR2 from the germline V gene are SGHRS and YFSETQ. The CDR3 loop spans 15 amino acids. V shed 3 bases, J shed 10 bases, and the junction held 11 bases outside the gene matches. The CDR3 is CASSSPGLALREQFF. As DNA, the CDR3 is TGCGCCAGCAGCTCACCGGGACTAGCCCTTCGAGAGCAGTTCTTC.

The chain combines TRBV19 with TRBJ2-7; the D gene could be TRBD1 or TRBD2 (6 bases each). The V end was cut by 3 bases, the J end by 6 bases, with 12 bases between. This CDR3 region has 13 residues. Per the germline V gene, CDR1 is LNHDA and CDR2 is SQIVND (reference sequence). DNA of the CDR3: TGTGCCAGTAGTATTTCTGGGGGGCGCGAGCAGTACTTC. The encoded protein is CASSISGGREQYF.

This clone appeared a single time. CDR3 region: CASSSEGVTDTQYF. As DNA, the CDR3 is TGTGCCAGCAGCTCGGAGGGGGTCACAGATACGCAGTATTTT. The V and J genes are TRBV7-6 and TRBJ2-3; either TRBD1 or TRBD2 may fit D (6 bases each). The CDR3 extends over 14 amino acids. In germline, CDR1 is SGHVS, CDR2 FNYEAQ. The V end lost 4 bases, the J end lost 2 bases, and 10 bases lay between the germline ends.

Points on this clone: A far larger clone is one nucleotide away, so this likely arose from a read error. V is TRBV11-1 and J is TRBJ1-2; no clear D gene. Germline values: CDR1 SGHAT, CDR2 FQDESV (reference sequence). V lost 7 bases and J lost 0, with 15 bases in between. This CDR3 region has 15 residues. CDR3 region: CASKEEELANYGYTF. The CDR3 nucleotides read TGTGCCAGCAAGGAGGAGGAGTTAGCTAACTATGGCTACACCTTC.

This clone was counted many times. The chain's CDR3 is CASSFQRGGPSANEQFF. Written as DNA, the CDR3 is TGTGCCAGCAGTTTCCAGCGGGGGGGGCCTTCGGCCAATGAGCAGTTCTTC. This rearrangement joins TRBV27 to TRBJ2-1, with 10 bases that match TRBD2. This CDR3 region has 17 residues. Per germline, CDR1 MNHEY and CDR2 SMNVEV (reference sequence). The V and J ends lost 3 bases and 6 bases, in that order; junction bases with no gene match: 11.

The chain has TRBV18 and TRBJ1-1, with unresolved D. Trimming left V 3 bases short and J 0 bases short, with 11 bases between. The CDR3 consists of 15 residues. The V gene's germline CDR1 is KGHSH and CDR2 LQKENI. The CDR3 protein is CASSPGRDLNTEAFF. CDR3 sequence (DNA): TGTGCCAGCTCACCGGGAAGAGACCTGAACACTGAAGCTTTCTTT.

In its sample, this clone was seen once. The same CDR3 arises from other DNA sequences in this sample as well. This rearrangement joins TRBV4-3 to TRBJ2-7; no clear D gene. The germline CDR1 and CDR2 sequences are LGHNA and YSLEER. The CDR3 runs 16 residues. V was trimmed by 0 bases and J by 2 bases, leaving 14 bases between them. CDR3 residues: CASSQETGTMAYEQYF. CDR3 DNA: TGCGCCAGCAGCCAAGAAACCGGAACAATGGCCTACGAGCAGTACTTC.

This clone was seen a handful of times. This sequence joins TRBV19 and TRBJ1-4, with TRBD1 matching 7 bases. V was clipped by 4 bases and J by 4 bases; unmatched bases: 6. The CDR3 loop spans 15 amino acids. Per germline, CDR1 LNHDA and CDR2 SQIVND (reference sequence). CDR3 coding DNA: TGTGCCAGTAGTACACCGGGACAGCTTAATGAAAAACTGTTTTTT. This gives the protein CASSTPGQLNEKLFF.

The genes are TRBV5-4 and TRBJ2-7; D is perhaps TRBD1 (6 bases). V was pared by 4 bases and J by 3 bases, with 14 bases between. CDR1 SGHNT and CDR2 YYREEE come from the germline V gene (reference sequence). CDR3 length equals 14 residues. CDR3 in amino acids: CASSPLEGGYEQYF. The CDR3 region has the DNA TGTGCCAGCAGCCCCCTTGAAGGGGGCTACGAGCAGTACTTC.

The sample holds a few counts of this clone. This sequence joins TRBV5-6 and TRBJ2-6; tentatively, D is TRBD2 (6 bases). V lost 6 bases, J lost 0 bases, and 19 bases lay in between. This CDR3 is 18 amino acids long. Germline lookup yields CDR1 SGHDT and CDR2 YYEEEE. CDR3 residues: CASTNPRGGGSGANVLTF. The DNA of the CDR3 is TGTGCCAGCACCAACCCGAGGGGAGGAGGCTCTGGGGCCAACGTCCTGACTTTC.

The chain recombines TRBV27 with TRBJ2-3, with TRBD1 matching 10 bases. CDR1 is MNHEY and CDR2 is SMNVEV in the germline V gene (reference sequence). Trimming cost V 5 bases and J 1 base; bases outside gene matches: 3. The CDR3 runs to 15 residues. The DNA of the CDR3 is TGTGCCAGCAGTCGTGGGACAGGGGGCACAGATACGCAGTATTTT. Translation gives CASSRGTGGTDTQYF.

The chain recombines TRBV2 with TRBJ2-5, with D possibly TRBD2 on 6 matching bases. CDR1 and CDR2 (germline): SNHLY, FYNNEI. This CDR3 region has 13 residues. The ends were cut back, 0 bases at V and 7 bases at J, with 9 bases in the middle. Written as DNA, the CDR3 is TGTGCCAGCAGTGAAGCTCTAGCGCGGACCCAGTACTTC. As protein: CASSEALARTQYF.

In this sample, this clone turned up once. This chain links TRBV7-9 with TRBJ2-4; 8 nucleotides match TRBD2. The V segment lost 2 bases and the J segment 8 bases; nucleotides outside the gene matches: 2. Germline values: CDR1 SEHNR, CDR2 FQNEAQ (reference sequence). CDR3 length: 13 residues. The CDR3 region has the DNA TGTGCCAGCAGCTTAAGCGGGGGAGACATTCAGTACTTC. Encoded protein: CASSLSGGDIQYF.

The chain has TRBV7-9 and TRBJ2-4; the D is unclear. The CDR3 sequence is 15 residues long. The germline CDR1 and CDR2 sequences are SEHNR and FQNEAQ (reference sequence). V was trimmed by 0 bases and J by 4 bases, leaving 10 bases between them. CDR3 sequence: CASSLASGRKNIQYF. As DNA, the CDR3 is TGTGCCAGCAGCTTAGCGTCCGGACGAAAAAACATTCAGTACTTC.

The V gene is TRBV29-1, the J gene TRBJ2-7; 10 positions match TRBD1. CDR1 is SQVTM, CDR2 ANQGSEA, per germline. Trimming removed 7 bases from V and 5 bases from J; junction bases left unmatched: 8. This CDR3 comprises 13 residues. The CDR3 region has the DNA TGCAGCGCCCAGACAGGGGGCGTCGACGAGCAGTACTTC. Protein product: CSAQTGGVDEQYF.

The chain is built from TRBV4-1 and TRBJ1-5; D perhaps matches TRBD1 (6 bases). The CDR3 loop spans 15 amino acids. From germline, CDR1 is MGHRA and CDR2 YSYEKL. V gave up 5 bases and J gave up 3 bases, with 14 bases separating them. In nucleotides, the CDR3 is TGCGCCAGCAGCTACCGACAGGCTAACAATCAGCCCCAGCATTTT. Amino acid sequence: CASSYRQANNQPQHF.

The rearrangement joins TRBV7-9 to TRBJ1-1; TRBD1 is a possible D gene (5 bases). V shed 8 bases and J shed 1 base, with 5 bases lying between them. There are 11 residues in the CDR3. The V gene's germline CDR1 is SEHNR and CDR2 FQNEAQ (reference sequence). The CDR3 nucleotides read TGTGCCAGCGGGGCGAACACTGAAGCTTTCTTT. Residues: CASGANTEAFF.

This clone was detected only once. The V gene is TRBV7-8, the J gene TRBJ1-1, with D unresolved. The CDR3 extends over 13 amino acids. Between the trimmed V and J ends, which lost 1 base and 7 bases, there was a span of 10 bases. Germline CDR1 and CDR2: SGHVS and FQNEAQ. Written as DNA, the CDR3 is TGTGCCAGCAGCTTAGACCGATATAGTGAAGCTTTCTTT. Amino acid sequence: CASSLDRYSEAFF.